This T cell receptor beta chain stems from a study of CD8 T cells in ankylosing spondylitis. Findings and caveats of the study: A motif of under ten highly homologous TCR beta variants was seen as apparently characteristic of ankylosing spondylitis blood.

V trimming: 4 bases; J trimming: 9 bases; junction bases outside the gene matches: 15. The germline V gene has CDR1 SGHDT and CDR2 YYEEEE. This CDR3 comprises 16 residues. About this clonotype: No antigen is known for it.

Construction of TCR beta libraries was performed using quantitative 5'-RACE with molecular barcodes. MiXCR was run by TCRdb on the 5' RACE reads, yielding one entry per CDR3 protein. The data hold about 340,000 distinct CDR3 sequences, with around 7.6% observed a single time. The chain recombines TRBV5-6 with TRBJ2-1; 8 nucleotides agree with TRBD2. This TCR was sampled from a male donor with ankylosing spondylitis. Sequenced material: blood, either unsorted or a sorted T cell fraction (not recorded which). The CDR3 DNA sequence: TGTGCCAGCAGCCCCCAGCGGGAGTCTTCGTACGGTGAGCAGTTCTTC. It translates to CASSPQRESSYGEQFF.